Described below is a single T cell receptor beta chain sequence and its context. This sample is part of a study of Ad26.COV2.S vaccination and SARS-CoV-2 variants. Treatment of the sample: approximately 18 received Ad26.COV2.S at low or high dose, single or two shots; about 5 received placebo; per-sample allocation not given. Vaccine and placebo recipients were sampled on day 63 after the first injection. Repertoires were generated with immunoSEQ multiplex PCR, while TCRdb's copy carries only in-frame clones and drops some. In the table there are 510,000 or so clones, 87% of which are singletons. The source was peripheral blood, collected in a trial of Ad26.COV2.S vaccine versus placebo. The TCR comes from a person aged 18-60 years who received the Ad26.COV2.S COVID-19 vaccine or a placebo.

The CDR3 reads CASSLESDTQYF. CDR3 DNA sequence: TGTGCCAGCAGCTTAGAATCAGATACGCAGTATTTT. The chain recombines TRBV7-3 with TRBJ2-3; the D is unclear. V was cut by 2 bases and J by 4 bases, with 4 bases left in between. The CDR3 consists of 12 residues. Per the germline V gene, CDR1 is SGHTA and CDR2 is FQGTGA.